These 20 T cell receptor beta chains were all obtained from the same sample, sequenced in a study of blood T cell repertoires in COVID-19. TCRdb's copy holds only in-frame clones and misses some; the assay was immunoSEQ multiplex PCR. The sample consists of about 200,000 clones, roughly 78% of them appearing once. Input material: peripheral blood. The receptors derive from a woman older than 75 with active or convalescent COVID-19.

This clone was detected once. The limits of the CDR3 on the DNA are not certain, so only TCRdb's listed CDR3 is given. The chain employs TRBV21-1 and TRBJ2-3; the table names TRBD2, a call not compared with the DNA. TRBV21-1 represents a pseudogene. Counting both end residues, the CDR3 totals 23 amino acids. The CDR3 sequence is CASSKVGCGTVIAGGKVTDTQYF.

The rearrangement uses TRBV3-1 (or the pseudogene TRBV3-2) and TRBJ2-1, with 10 positions matching TRBD2. Unmatched junction bases numbered 6, after V lost 1 base and J lost 9 bases. This CDR3 is 15 amino acids long. CDR1 LGHDT and CDR2 YNNKEL come from the germline V gene (reference sequence). Here the CDR3 DNA reads TGTGCCAGCAGCCAAGGTGGGACTAGCGATGTTGAGCAGTTCTTC. This encodes CASSQGGTSDVEQFF.

V gene TRBV7-9 combines with J gene TRBJ2-1, with D hard to call. CDR1 is SEHNR and CDR2 is FQNEAQ in the germline V gene (reference sequence). This CDR3 comprises 14 residues. V was clipped by 4 bases and J by 0 bases, with 7 bases between them. In DNA form, the CDR3 reads TGTGCCAGCAGCTGGCAGTACTCCTACAATGAGCAGTTCTTC. It yields the protein CASSWQYSYNEQFF.

V and J are TRBV25-1 and TRBJ1-2; D is undetermined. V gave up 7 bases and J gave up 8 bases, with 17 bases separating them. Germline V gene data show CDR1 as MGHDK and CDR2 as SYGVNS. The CDR3 length is 13 residues. For the CDR3, the DNA is TGTGCCAGCACAACGGGGTCTAATGGGGGCTACACCTTC. It is translated as CASTTGSNGGYTF.

V is TRBV13 and J is TRBJ2-7; 8 bases are a match to TRBD1. V was pared by 0 bases and J by 4 bases, with 2 bases of the junction left unmatched. The CDR3 is 14 residues long. The germline V gene has CDR1 PRHDT and CDR2 FYEKMQ (reference sequence). CDR3 bases: TGTGCCAGCAGCTTAGGGACAGGGGTATACGAGCAGTACTTC. Its protein product is CASSLGTGVYEQYF. The variable domain in full, completed from reference TRBV13 and TRBJ2-7, reads AAGVIQSPRHLIKEKRETATLKCYPIPRHDTVYWYQQGPGQDPQFLISFYEKMQSDKGSIPDRFSAQQFSDYHSELNMSSLELGDSALYFCASSLGTGVYEQYFGPGTRLTVT.

The sample holds a few counts of this clone. CDR3 in amino acids: CASRPSLVGELFF. CDR3 DNA: TGTGCCAGCAGGCCGTCTTTAGTCGGGGAGCTGTTTTTT. The genes are TRBV6-5 and TRBJ2-2, with D uncertain. The CDR3 extends over 13 amino acids. The V and J ends lost 6 bases and 7 bases respectively, with 12 bases between them. Germline V lookup: CDR1 MNHEY, CDR2 SVGAGI.

The chain links TRBV4-1 to TRBJ1-2; the D gene is possibly TRBD1 (6 bases). The V end lost 1 base, the J end lost 5 bases, and 20 bases lay between the germline ends. Germline V gene sequence: CDR1 MGHRA, CDR2 YSYEKL. The CDR3 is 17 residues long. This chain's CDR3 is CASSQGGSGGQTYGYTF. In DNA form, the CDR3 reads TGCGCCAGCAGCCAAGGGGGGTCCGGAGGACAGACTTATGGCTACACCTTC.

This rearrangement joins TRBV19 to TRBJ1-2, with 9 nucleotides matching TRBD1. Per the germline V gene, CDR1 is LNHDA and CDR2 is SQIVND (reference sequence). V was clipped by 5 bases and J by 8 bases; unmatched bases: 15. The CDR3 consists of 16 residues. The CDR3, as DNA: TGTGCCAGTAGTCCGAGGGACAGGGAGTTTTCTCGGGGCTACACCTTC. This sequence encodes CASSPRDREFSRGYTF.

This clone was detected ten times or more. This chain links TRBV25-1 with TRBJ2-1, with unresolved D. CDR1 is MGHDK, CDR2 SYGVNS, per germline. V lost 2 bases and J lost 4, with 6 bases in between. The CDR3 spans 13 residues. The CDR3 protein is CASSEVQYNEQFF. The CDR3 region has the DNA TGTGCCAGCAGTGAAGTCCAGTACAATGAGCAGTTCTTC.

The V call is TRBV18, the J call TRBJ2-2; 13 bases fit TRBD2. This CDR3 is built from 19 residues. CDR1 is KGHSH, CDR2 LQKENI, per germline. The ends lost 4 bases at V and 2 bases at J; junction bases unmatched: 10. Here the CDR3 DNA reads TGTGCCAGCTCACAGAGACTAGCGGGGGGCCTGGTCAACACCGGGGAGCTGTTTTTT. Its protein is CASSQRLAGGLVNTGELFF.

This chain joins TRBV2 and TRBJ1-5; D may be TRBD1 (5 bases). Trimming cost V 5 bases and J 7 bases, with 9 bases left between them. Germline V CDR1 and CDR2: SNHLY, FYNNEI. The length of the CDR3 is 12 residues. CDR3 amino acids: CASSRGFQPQHF. For the CDR3, the DNA is TGTGCCAGCAGTCGGGGGTTCCAGCCCCAGCATTTT.

The chain joins TRBV5-1 to TRBJ2-2; TRBD1 aligns across 7 bases. V was clipped by 3 bases and J by 3 bases; unmatched bases: 8. Germline loops: CDR1 SGHRS, CDR2 YFSETQ. The CDR3 runs 16 residues. The CDR3 here is CASSWRQGADTGELFF. For the CDR3, the DNA is TGCGCCAGCAGCTGGAGACAGGGAGCGGACACCGGGGAGCTGTTTTTT.

The J gene is TRBJ2-5, the V gene TRBV3-1 (or the pseudogene TRBV3-2); TRBD2 matches 16 bases. The CDR3 length is 17 residues. The germline CDR1 and CDR2 sequences are LGHDT and YNNKEL (reference sequence). The V gene end was trimmed by 0 bases and the J gene end by 4 bases; junction bases not matched to a gene: 2. In DNA, the CDR3 is TGTGCCAGCAGCCAAGAGGGGACTAGCGGGGGGGGAGAGACCCAGTACTTC. Its protein product is CASSQEGTSGGGETQYF.

The chain has TRBV5-4 and TRBJ1-1, with no clear D. Per germline, CDR1 SGHNT and CDR2 YYREEE (reference sequence). The germline V and J ends were trimmed by 3 bases and 3 bases, with 9 bases remaining between them. This CDR3 contains 13 residues. The CDR3 reads CASSSREDTEAFF. CDR3 bases: TGTGCCAGCAGCTCACGGGAAGACACTGAAGCTTTCTTT. The full variable domain, rest sourced from reference TRBV5-4 and TRBJ1-1, is ETGVTQSPTHLIKTRGQQVTLRCSSQSGHNTVSWYQQALGQGPQFIFQYYREEENGRGNFPPRFSGLQFPNYSSELNVNALELDDSALYLCASSSREDTEAFFGQGTRLTVV.

This rearrangement joins TRBV7-2 to TRBJ1-2; 10 positions match TRBD1. V dropped 5 bases and J dropped 2; count of bases not matched to a gene: 5. The germline CDR1 and CDR2 sequences are SGHTA and FQGNSA. The CDR3 loop spans 15 amino acids. The CDR3: CASSIRTGGNYGYTF. CDR3 in DNA: TGTGCCAGCAGCATAAGGACAGGGGGGAACTATGGCTACACCTTC.

The chain is built from TRBV7-2 and TRBJ1-6; D might be TRBD1 (5 bases). Germline V gene sequence: CDR1 SGHTA, CDR2 FQGNSA. The CDR3 totals 16 residues. The V and J ends lost 1 base and 7 bases respectively, with 14 bases between them. CDR3 region: CASSLGMQGGNSPLHF. The CDR3 nucleotides read TGTGCCAGCAGCTTAGGTATGCAGGGAGGGAATTCACCCCTCCACTTT.

This chain connects TRBV18 to TRBJ2-1, with 11 nucleotides matching TRBD1. After removal of 4 bases from V and 9 bases from J, the junction contained 8 bases not matched to a gene. The germline V gene encodes CDR1 KGHSH and CDR2 LQKENI. The CDR3 spans 15 residues. DNA for the CDR3: TGTGCCAGCTCACTGGGGACAGGGGGAGTTCTTGAGCAGTTCTTC. It encodes CASSLGTGGVLEQFF.

The rearrangement joins TRBV2 to TRBJ1-1; D call uncertain. The V end was cut by 7 bases, the J end by 2 bases, with 11 bases between. The CDR3 spans 13 residues. Germline CDR1 reads SNHLY; CDR2 reads FYNNEI. The CDR3, as DNA: TGTGCCAGCATTGCCCCCAGTAACACTGAAGCTTTCTTT. This translates into CASIAPSNTEAFF.

The V call is TRBV7-8, the J call TRBJ1-1; tentative D call: TRBD1 (5 bases). The length of the CDR3 is 14 residues. Germline CDR1 reads SGHVS; CDR2 reads FQNEAQ. Trimming pared 5 bases from V and 2 bases from J, leaving 12 bases between. The DNA of the CDR3 is TGTGCCAGCAGCCTCAGGACACGAAACACTGAAGCTTTCTTT. Encoded protein: CASSLRTRNTEAFF.

The genes are TRBV4-2 and TRBJ2-3; 10 bases align to TRBD2. J gave up 1 base and V 6 bases, and 10 bases lay outside the gene matches. Germline values: CDR1 LGHNA, CDR2 YNFKEQ. The CDR3 sequence is 17 residues long. The CDR3 bases are TGTGCCAGCAGGACGATAGCGGGGGGTTACGGCACAGATACGCAGTATTTT. Residues: CASRTIAGGYGTDTQYF.